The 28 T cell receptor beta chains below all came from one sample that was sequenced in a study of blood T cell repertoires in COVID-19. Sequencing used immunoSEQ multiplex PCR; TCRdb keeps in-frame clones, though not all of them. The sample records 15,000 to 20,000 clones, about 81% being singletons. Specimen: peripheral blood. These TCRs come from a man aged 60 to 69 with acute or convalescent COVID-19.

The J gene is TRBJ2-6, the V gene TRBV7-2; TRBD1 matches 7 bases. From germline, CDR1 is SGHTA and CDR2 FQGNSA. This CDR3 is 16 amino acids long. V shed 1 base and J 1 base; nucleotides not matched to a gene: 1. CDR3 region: CASSLVQGSGANVLTF. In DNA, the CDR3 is TGTGCCAGCAGCTTAGTACAGGGGTCTGGGGCCAACGTCCTGACTTTC.

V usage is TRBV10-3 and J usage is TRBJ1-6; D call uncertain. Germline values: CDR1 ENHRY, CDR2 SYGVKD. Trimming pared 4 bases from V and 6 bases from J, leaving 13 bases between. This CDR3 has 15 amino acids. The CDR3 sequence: CAISGEGKVNSPLHF. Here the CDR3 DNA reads TGTGCCATCAGTGGAGAGGGAAAGGTTAATTCACCCCTCCACTTT.

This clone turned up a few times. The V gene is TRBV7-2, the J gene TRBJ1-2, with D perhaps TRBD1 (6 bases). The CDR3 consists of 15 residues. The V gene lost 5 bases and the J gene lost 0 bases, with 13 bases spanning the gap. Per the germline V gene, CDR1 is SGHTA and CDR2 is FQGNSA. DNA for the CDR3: TGTGCCAGCAGCCCCCAGACAGGAACTAACTATGGCTACACCTTC. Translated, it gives CASSPQTGTNYGYTF.

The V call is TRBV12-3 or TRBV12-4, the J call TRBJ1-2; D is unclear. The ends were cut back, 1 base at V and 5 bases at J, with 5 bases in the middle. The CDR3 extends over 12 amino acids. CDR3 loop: CASSLGAYGYTF. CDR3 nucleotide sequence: TGTGCCAGCAGTTTAGGGGCGTATGGCTACACCTTC.

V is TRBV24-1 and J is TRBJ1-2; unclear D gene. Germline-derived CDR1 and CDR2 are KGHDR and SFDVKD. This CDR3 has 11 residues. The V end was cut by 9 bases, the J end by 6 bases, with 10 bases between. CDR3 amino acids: CATEGVDGYTF. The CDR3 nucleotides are TGTGCCACCGAGGGAGTTGATGGCTACACCTTC.

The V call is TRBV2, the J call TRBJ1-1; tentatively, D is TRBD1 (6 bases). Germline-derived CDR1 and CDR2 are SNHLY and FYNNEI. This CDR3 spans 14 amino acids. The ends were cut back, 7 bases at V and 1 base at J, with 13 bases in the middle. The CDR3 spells CASTEQGSNTEAFF. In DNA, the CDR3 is TGTGCCAGCACAGAACAGGGATCGAACACTGAAGCTTTCTTT.

This chain's CDR3 is CASSLGNYYGYTF. In DNA form, the CDR3 reads TGCGCCAGCAGCTTGGGAAACTACTATGGCTACACCTTC. The chain couples TRBV5-1 to TRBJ1-2; D is unresolved. Trimming pared 0 bases from V and 3 bases from J, leaving 6 bases between. The V gene's germline CDR1 is SGHRS and CDR2 YFSETQ. CDR3 length equals 13 residues.

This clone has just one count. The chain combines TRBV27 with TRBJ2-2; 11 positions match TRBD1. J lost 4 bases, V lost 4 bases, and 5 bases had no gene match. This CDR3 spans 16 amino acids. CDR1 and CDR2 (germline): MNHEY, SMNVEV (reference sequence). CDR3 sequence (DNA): TGTGCCAGCAGTTCCGCGGACAGGGGGCCCACCGGGGAGCTGTTTTTT. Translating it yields CASSSADRGPTGELFF.

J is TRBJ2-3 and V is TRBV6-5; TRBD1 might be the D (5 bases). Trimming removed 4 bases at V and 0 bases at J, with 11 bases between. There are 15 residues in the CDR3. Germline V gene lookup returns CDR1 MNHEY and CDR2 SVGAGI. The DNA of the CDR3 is TGTGCCAGCAGTTCCCGACAGTTCAGCACAGATACGCAGTATTTT. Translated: CASSSRQFSTDTQYF.

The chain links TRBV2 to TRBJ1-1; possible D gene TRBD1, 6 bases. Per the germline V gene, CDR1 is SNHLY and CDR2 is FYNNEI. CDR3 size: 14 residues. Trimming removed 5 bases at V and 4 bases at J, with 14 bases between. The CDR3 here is CASSTYREGTEAFF. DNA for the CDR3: TGTGCCAGCAGTACTTACAGGGAGGGCACTGAAGCTTTCTTT.

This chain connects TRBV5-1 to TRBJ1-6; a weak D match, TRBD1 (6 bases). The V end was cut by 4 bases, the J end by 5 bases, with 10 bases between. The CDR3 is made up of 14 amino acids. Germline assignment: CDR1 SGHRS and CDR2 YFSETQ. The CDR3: CASSRTVDNSPLHF. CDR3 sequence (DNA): TGCGCCAGCAGCAGGACAGTAGATAATTCACCCCTCCACTTT. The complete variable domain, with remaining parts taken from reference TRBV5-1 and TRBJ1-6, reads KAGVTQTPRYLIKTRGQQVTLSCSPISGHRSVSWYQQTPGQGLQFLFEYFSETQRNKGNFPGRFSGRQFSNSRSEMNVSTLELGDSALYLCASSRTVDNSPLHFGNGTRLTVT.

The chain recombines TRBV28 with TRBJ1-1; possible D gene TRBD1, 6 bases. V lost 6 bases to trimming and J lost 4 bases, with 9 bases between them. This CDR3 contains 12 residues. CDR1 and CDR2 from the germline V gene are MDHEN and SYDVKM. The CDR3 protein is CASRLGGTEAFF. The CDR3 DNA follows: TGTGCCAGCAGGCTAGGGGGCACTGAAGCTTTCTTT.

The CDR3 sequence: CASSYSRRSNSPLHF. CDR3 sequence (DNA): TGTGCCAGCAGTTACTCGCGGCGGTCTAATTCACCCCTCCACTTT. V gene TRBV6-5 combines with J gene TRBJ1-6; D gene uncertain. CDR1 is MNHEY and CDR2 is SVGAGI in the germline V gene. The CDR3 loop spans 15 amino acids. Trimming shortened V by 0 bases and J by 6 bases, and 9 bases separated the two germline ends.

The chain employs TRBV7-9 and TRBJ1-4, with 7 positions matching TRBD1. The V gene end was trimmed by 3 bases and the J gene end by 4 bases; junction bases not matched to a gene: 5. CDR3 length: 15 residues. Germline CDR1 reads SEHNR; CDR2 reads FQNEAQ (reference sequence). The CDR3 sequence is CASSFGGTDNEKLFF. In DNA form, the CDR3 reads TGTGCCAGCAGCTTCGGAGGGACAGATAATGAAAAACTGTTTTTT.

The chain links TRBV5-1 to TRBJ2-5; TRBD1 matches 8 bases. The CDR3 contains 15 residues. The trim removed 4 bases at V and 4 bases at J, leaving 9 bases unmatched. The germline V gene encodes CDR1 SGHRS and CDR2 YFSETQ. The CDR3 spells CASSLTGGGRETQYF. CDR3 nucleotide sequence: TGCGCCAGCAGCCTCACAGGGGGAGGTCGAGAGACCCAGTACTTC.

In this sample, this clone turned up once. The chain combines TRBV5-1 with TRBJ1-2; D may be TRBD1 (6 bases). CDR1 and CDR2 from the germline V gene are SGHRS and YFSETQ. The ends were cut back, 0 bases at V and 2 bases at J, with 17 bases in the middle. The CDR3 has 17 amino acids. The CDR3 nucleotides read TGCGCCAGCAGCTTGGCCCCGAGGGGGGGATTGAACTATGGCTACACCTTC. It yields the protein CASSLAPRGGLNYGYTF.

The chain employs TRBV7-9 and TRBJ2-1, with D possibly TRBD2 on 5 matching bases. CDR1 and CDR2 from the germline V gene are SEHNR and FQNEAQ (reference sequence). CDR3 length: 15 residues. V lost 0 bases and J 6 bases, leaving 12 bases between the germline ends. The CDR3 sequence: CASSLALAICNEQFF. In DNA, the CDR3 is TGTGCCAGCAGCTTAGCTCTAGCAATATGCAATGAGCAGTTCTTC.

The CDR3 DNA sequence: TGTGCCAGCAGCCCGGGTCTTATGGGCTCTGGGGCCAACGTCCTGACTTTC. This encodes CASSPGLMGSGANVLTF. The V gene is TRBV5-4, the J gene TRBJ2-6; D gene ambiguous. Trimming pared 4 bases from V and 0 bases from J, leaving 14 bases between. This CDR3 is 17 amino acids long. CDR1 and CDR2 from the germline V gene are SGHNT and YYREEE (reference sequence).

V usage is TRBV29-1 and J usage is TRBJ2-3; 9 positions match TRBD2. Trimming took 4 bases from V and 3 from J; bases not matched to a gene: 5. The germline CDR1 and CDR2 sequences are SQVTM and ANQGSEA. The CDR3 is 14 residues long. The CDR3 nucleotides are TGCAGCGTTGTGCGGGGGGGTAATACAGATACGCAGTATTTT. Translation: CSVVRGGNTDTQYF.

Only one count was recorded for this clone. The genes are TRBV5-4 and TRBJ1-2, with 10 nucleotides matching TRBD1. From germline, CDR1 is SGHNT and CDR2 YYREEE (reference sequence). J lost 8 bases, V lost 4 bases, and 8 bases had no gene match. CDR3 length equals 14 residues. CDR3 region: CASSPPGTGVGYTF. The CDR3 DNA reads TGTGCCAGCAGCCCCCCCGGGACAGGGGTAGGCTACACCTTC.

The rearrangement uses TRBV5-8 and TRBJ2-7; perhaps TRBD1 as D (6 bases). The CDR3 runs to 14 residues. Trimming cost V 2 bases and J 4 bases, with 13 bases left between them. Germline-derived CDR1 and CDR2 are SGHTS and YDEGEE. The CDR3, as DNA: TGTGCCAGCAGCTTAACAGGGTTCGTATACGAGCAGTACTTC. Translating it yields CASSLTGFVYEQYF.

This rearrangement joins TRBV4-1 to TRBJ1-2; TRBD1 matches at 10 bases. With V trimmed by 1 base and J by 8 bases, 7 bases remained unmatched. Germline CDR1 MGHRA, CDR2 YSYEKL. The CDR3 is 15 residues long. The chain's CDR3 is CASSQVGDRGGGYTF. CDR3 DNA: TGCGCCAGCAGCCAAGTGGGGGACAGGGGCGGGGGCTACACCTTC.

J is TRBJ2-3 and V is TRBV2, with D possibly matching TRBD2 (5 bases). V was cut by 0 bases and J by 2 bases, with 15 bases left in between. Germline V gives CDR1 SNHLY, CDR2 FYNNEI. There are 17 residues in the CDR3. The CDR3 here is CASSEANPSFPTDTQYF. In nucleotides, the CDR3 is TGTGCCAGCAGTGAAGCCAACCCTAGCTTTCCCACAGATACGCAGTATTTT.

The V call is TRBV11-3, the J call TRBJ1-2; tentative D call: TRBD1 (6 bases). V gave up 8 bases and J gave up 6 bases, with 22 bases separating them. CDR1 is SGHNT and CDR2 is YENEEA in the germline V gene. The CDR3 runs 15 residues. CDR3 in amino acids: CASRLAGTTVNGYTF. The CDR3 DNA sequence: TGTGCCAGCCGCCTTGCCGGGACAACCGTGAATGGCTACACCTTC.

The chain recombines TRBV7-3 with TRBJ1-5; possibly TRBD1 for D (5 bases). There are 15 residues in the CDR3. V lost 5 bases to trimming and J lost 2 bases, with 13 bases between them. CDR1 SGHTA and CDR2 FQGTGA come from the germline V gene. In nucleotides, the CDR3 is TGTGCCAGCAGCGTCCGCCAGGGTTGCAATCAGCCCCAGCATTTT. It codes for CASSVRQGCNQPQHF.

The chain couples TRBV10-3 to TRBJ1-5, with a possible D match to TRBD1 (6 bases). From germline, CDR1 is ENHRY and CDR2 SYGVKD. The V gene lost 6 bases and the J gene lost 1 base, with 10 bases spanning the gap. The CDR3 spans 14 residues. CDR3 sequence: CAISRDNSNQPQHF. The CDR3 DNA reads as TGTGCCATCAGCCGGGACAACAGCAATCAGCCCCAGCATTTT.

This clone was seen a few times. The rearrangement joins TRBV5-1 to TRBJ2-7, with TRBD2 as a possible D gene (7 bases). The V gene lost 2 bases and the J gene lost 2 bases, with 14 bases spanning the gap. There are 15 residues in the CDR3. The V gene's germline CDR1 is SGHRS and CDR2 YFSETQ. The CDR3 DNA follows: TGCGCCAGCAGCTTTTATGGGGGGGCTCCCTACGAGCAGTACTTC. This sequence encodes CASSFYGGAPYEQYF. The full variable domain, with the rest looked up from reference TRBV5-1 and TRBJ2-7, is KAGVTQTPRYLIKTRGQQVTLSCSPISGHRSVSWYQQTPGQGLQFLFEYFSETQRNKGNFPGRFSGRQFSNSRSEMNVSTLELGDSALYLCASSFYGGAPYEQYFGPGTRLTVT.

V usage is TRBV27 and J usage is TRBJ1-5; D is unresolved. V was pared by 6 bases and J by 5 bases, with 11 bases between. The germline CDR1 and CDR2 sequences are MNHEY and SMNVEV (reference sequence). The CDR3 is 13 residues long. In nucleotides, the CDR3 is TGTGCCAGCAGCCCCACTCGGGATCAGCCCCAGCATTTT. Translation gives CASSPTRDQPQHF.